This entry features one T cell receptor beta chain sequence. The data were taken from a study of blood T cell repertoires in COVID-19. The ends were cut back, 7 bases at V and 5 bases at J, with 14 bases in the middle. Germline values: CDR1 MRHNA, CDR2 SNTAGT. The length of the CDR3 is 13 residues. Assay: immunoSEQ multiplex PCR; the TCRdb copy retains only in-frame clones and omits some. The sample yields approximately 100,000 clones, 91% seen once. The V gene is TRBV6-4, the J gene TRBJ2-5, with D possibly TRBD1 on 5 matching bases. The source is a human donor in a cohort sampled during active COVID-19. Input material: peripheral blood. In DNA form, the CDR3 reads TGTGCCAGCAAAAAAGGGGCTAGGGAGACCCAGTACTTC. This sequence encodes CASKKGARETQYF.